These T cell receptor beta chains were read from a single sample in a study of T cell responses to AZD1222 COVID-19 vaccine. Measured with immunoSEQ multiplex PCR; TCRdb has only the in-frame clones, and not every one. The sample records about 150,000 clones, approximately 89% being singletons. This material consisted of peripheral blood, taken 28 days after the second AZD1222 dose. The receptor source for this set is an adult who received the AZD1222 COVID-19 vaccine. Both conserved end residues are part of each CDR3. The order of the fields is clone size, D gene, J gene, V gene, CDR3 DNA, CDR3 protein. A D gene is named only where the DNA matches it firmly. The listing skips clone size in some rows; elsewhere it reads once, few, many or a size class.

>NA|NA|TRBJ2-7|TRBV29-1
TGCAGCGGGGCCGTGAGCTCCTACGAGCAGTACTTC
CSGAVSSYEQYF
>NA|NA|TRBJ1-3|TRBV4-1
TGCGCCAGCAGCCCTGGAGGGAACACCATATATTTT
CASSPGGNTIYF
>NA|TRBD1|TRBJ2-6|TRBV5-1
TGCGCCAGCAGCTTGCGTTTGGACAGGGAACCCTCTGGGGCCAACGTCCTGACTTTC
CASSLRLDREPSGANVLTF
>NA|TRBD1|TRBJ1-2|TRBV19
TGTGCCAGTAGTCACCGGACAGGGGGCGTTCAGGGCTACACCTTC
CASSHRTGGVQGYTF
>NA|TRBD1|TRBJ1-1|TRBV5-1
TGCGCCAGCAGCCCCGGGACAGGGTACCGCATGAACACTGAAGCTTTCTTT
CASSPGTGYRMNTEAFF
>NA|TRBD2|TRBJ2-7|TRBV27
TGTGCCAGCAGTCCGGGACTAGCGGGAGTGGAGCAGTACTTC
CASSPGLAGVEQYF
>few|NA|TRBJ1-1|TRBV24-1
TGTGCCACCAGTGATGGGGGATTGAACACTGAAGCTTTCTTT
CATSDGGLNTEAFF
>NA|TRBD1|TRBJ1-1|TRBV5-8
TGTGCCAGCAGCTTATACGCCGGGACAGGGAGTTACATGAACACTGAAGCTTTCTTT
CASSLYAGTGSYMNTEAFF
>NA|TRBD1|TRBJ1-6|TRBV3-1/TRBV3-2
TGTGCCAGCAGCCGCAGGACAGGGGAGGAATCACCCCTCCACTTT
CASSRRTGEESPLHF
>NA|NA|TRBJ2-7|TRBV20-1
TGCAGTGCTAGTTCCCCCGACTACGAGCAGTACTTC
CSASSPDYEQYF
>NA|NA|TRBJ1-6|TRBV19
TGTGCCAGCGCGACAGGAGAGTATAATTCACCCCTCCACTTT
CASATGEYNSPLHF
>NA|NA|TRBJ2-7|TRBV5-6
TGTGCCAGCAGCGGAGTGGACTCCTACGAGCAGTACTTC
CASSGVDSYEQYF
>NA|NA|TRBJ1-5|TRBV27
TGTGCCAGCAGTCCTCGGCCAGGCAATCAGCCCCAGCATTTT
CASSPRPGNQPQHF
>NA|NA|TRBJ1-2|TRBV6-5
TGTGCCAGCAGTCCGGGGGTGATCGGCTACACCTTC
CASSPGVIGYTF
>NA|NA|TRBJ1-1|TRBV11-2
TGTGCCAGCAGCTTCGGCCAGGGGAGAACTGAAGCTTTCTTT
CASSFGQGRTEAFF
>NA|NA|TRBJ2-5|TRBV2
TGTGCCAGCAGTCCGCCGGTACCCGGTGGGACCCAGTACTTC
CASSPPVPGGTQYF
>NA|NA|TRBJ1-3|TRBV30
TGTGCCTGGAGTACCGCGAGGAGTTCTGGAAACACCATATATTTT
CAWSTARSSGNTIYF
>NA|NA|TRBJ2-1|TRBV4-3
TGCGCCAGCAGCCAAGACTACAATGAGCAGTTCTTC
CASSQDYNEQFF
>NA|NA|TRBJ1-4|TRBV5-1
TGCGCCAGCAGCTTGGCGGTTCCGACTGAAAAACTGTTTTTT
CASSLAVPTEKLFF
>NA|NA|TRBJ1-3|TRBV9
TGTGCCAGCAGCGTCGCCTCGGTCTCTGGAAACACCATATATTTT
CASSVASVSGNTIYF
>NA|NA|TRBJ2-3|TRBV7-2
TGTGCCAGCAGCCCCCAGATGAGGGCAGATACGCAGTATTTT
CASSPQMRADTQYF
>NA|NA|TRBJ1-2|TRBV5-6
TGTGCCAGCAGCTTACCGCCCTATGGCTACACCTTC
CASSLPPYGYTF
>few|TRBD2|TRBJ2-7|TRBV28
TGTGCCAGCAGTTTACCTAGCGGGACTCTTTACGAGCAGTACTTC
CASSLPSGTLYEQYF
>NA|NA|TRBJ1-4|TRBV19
TGTGCCAGTAGTATAGCTTGGACTCGAAGAAAGGAAAAACTGTTTTTT
CASSIAWTRRKEKLFF
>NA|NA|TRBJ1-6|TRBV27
TGTGCCAGCAGTTTAACGCAGGGGTACGGTTCACCCCTCCACTTT
CASSLTQGYGSPLHF
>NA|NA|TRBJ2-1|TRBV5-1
TGCGCCAGCAGCTTGGGTGCCGGAAACAATGAGCAGTTCTTC
CASSLGAGNNEQFF
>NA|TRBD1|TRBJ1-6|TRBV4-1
TGCGCCAGCAGCCAACCTCCGGGACAGGGGTTCTCACCCCTCCACTTT
CASSQPPGQGFSPLHF
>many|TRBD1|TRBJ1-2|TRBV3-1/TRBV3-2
TGTGCCAGCAGCTACGGGACAGGGAATGGCTACACCTTC
CASSYGTGNGYTF
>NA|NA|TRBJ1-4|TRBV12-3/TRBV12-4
TGTGCCAGCAGTTTAGGGGGAAATGAAAAACTGTTTTTT
CASSLGGNEKLFF
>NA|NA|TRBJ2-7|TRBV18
TGTGCCAGCTCACCGAGGTCCTACGAGCAGTACTTC
CASSPRSYEQYF
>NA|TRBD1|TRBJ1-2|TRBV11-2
TGTGCCAGCAGCGGGCGTACAACAGGGGCTAACTATGGCTACACCTTC
CASSGRTTGANYGYTF
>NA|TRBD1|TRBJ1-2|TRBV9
TGTGCCAGCAGCGTGGGGGACAGGGATGGCTACACCTTC
CASSVGDRDGYTF
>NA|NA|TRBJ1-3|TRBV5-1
TGCGCCAGCAGCTTGGCACTGTCTGGAAACACCATATATTTT
CASSLALSGNTIYF
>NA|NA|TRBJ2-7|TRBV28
TGTGCCAGCAGTTTCGCCGGACGCTCCGGAGCGTACTTC
CASSFAGRSGAYF
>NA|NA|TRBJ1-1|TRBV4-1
TGCGCCAGCAGCCAAGATCCACAGTTGAACACTGAAGCTTTCTTT
CASSQDPQLNTEAFF